One and the same sample provided the 20 T cell receptor beta chains below, sequenced in a study of regulatory T cells in long-lasting Graves disease. Time point: persistent/refractory GD, antithyroid drugs over 5 years with positive TRAb. From RNA extracted from PBMCs, the TCR library was made. HTBI primers from iRepertoire and Arm-PCR of CDR3 regions yielded the TCR beta libraries. TCRdb itself ran the multiplex PCR reads through MiXCR, one entry per CDR3 protein. The sample has 500,000 to 700,000 distinct CDR3 sequences; around 30% are singletons. Specimen: peripheral blood mononuclear cells (PBMCs), collected when the disease was refractory, from a patient treated with antithyroid drugs. The origin of the receptors is a female donor with Graves disease.

This clonotype was counted at least ten times. The rearrangement joins TRBV2 to TRBJ1-5; D not resolved. Trimming cost V 6 bases and J 0 bases, with 12 bases left between them. CDR1 and CDR2 (germline): SNHLY, FYNNEI. CDR3 length: 15 amino acids. The CDR3 DNA reads as TGTGCCAGCAGCGACGTTACATATAGCAATCAGCCCCAGCATTTT. It yields the protein CASSDVTYSNQPQHF.

This clonotype was seen many times. One end of the junction fails to match germline, which may point to a read error. V and J are TRBV12-3 or TRBV12-4 and TRBJ1-1, with 9 bases that match TRBD1. This CDR3 has 13 residues. CDR3 bases: TGTGCCAGCAGTTTAGCGAGGGACAGGGTGTCTACATTT. Translating gives CASSLARDRVSTF.

In regard to this clonotype: A much larger clone differs by one base, so this may be a read error. As DNA, the CDR3 is TGTGCCAGCAGCCCCCCGGACAGAACATCCGACACTGAAGCTTTCTTT. Translating gives CASSPPDRTSDTEAFF. This rearrangement joins TRBV7-2 to TRBJ1-1, with D possibly TRBD1 on 6 matching bases. The CDR3 has 16 amino acids. Germline V gene data show CDR1 as SGHTA and CDR2 as FQGNSA. V lost 5 bases and J lost 3, with 19 bases in between.

A few counts support this clonotype. The chain combines TRBV6-1 with TRBJ2-7; 7 bases align to TRBD1. The CDR3 totals 14 residues. Germline loops: CDR1 MNHNS, CDR2 SASEGT. The J segment lost 3 bases and the V segment lost 6 bases, leaving 8 bases of the junction unmatched. The CDR3 DNA sequence: TGTGCCAGCAGCCGGGACAGAATTATCTACGAGCAGTACTTC. It translates to CASSRDRIIYEQYF.

CDR3: CASSRGQVSYNSPLHF. The CDR3 DNA reads as TGTGCCAGCAGTAGAGGACAGGTCTCCTATAATTCACCCCTCCACTTT. V and J are TRBV6-2 or TRBV6-3 and TRBJ1-6; 7 positions match TRBD1. Germline lookup yields CDR1 MNHEY and CDR2 SVGEGT. V lost 5 bases, J lost 0 bases, and 4 bases stayed unmatched. CDR3 length: 16 amino acids.

This clonotype was counted a few times. The chain combines TRBV6-1 with TRBJ1-1; 7 bases map to TRBD1. This CDR3 contains 12 residues. J was trimmed by 3 bases and V by 7 bases; bases with no gene match: 2. CDR1 MNHNS and CDR2 SASEGT come from the germline V gene. The CDR3 sequence is CASKGQHTEAFF. CDR3 nucleotides: TGTGCCAGCAAGGGACAGCACACTGAAGCTTTCTTT.

The chain has TRBV5-5 and TRBJ2-1; 13 bases fit TRBD2. This CDR3 has 16 amino acids. Germline V CDR1 and CDR2: SGHKS, YYEKEE (reference sequence). V dropped 4 bases and J dropped 6; count of bases not matched to a gene: 7. The CDR3 DNA sequence: TGTGCCAGCAGCGTAACCGGGACTAGCGGGGCCAATGAGCAGTTCTTC. This gives the protein CASSVTGTSGANEQFF.

The chain links TRBV7-9 to TRBJ1-1, with D tentatively TRBD1 (5 bases). Trimming pared 1 base from V and 5 bases from J, leaving 11 bases between. Germline-derived CDR1 and CDR2 are SEHNR and FQNEAQ (reference sequence). The CDR3 covers 14 residues. CDR3 DNA: TGTGCCAGCAGCTTAGAGGGGAAGGGGACTGAAGCTTTCTTT. Translating gives CASSLEGKGTEAFF.

V and J are TRBV12-3 or TRBV12-4 and TRBJ2-3; 12 positions agree with TRBD2. The junction had 7 bases not matched to a gene; V was cut back by 3 bases and J by 0 bases. This CDR3 contains 18 residues. In nucleotides, the CDR3 is TGTGCCAGCAGTTTTCAGCTAGCGGGAGGGATTAGCACAGATACGCAGTATTTT. As protein: CASSFQLAGGISTDTQYF.

The chain recombines TRBV20-1 with TRBJ2-1; 7 bases fit TRBD1. The CDR3 consists of 17 residues. The germline CDR1 and CDR2 sequences are DFQATT and SNEGSKA (reference sequence). The V and J ends lost 5 bases and 8 bases, in that order; junction bases with no gene match: 21. The CDR3 DNA is TGCAGTGCTCCGTCCTCCGGGACAGACTACTTTATCGATGAGCAGTTCTTC. This sequence encodes CSAPSSGTDYFIDEQFF.

This clonotype was seen at least ten times. This chain connects TRBV10-3 to TRBJ2-2; 11 nucleotides line up with TRBD1. The V gene end was trimmed by 5 bases and the J gene end by 6 bases; junction bases not matched to a gene: 8. CDR1 is ENHRY and CDR2 is SYGVKD in the germline V gene. The CDR3 sequence is 16 residues long. CDR3 residues: CAISPAWDRGAGELFF. DNA of the CDR3: TGTGCCATCAGTCCAGCATGGGACAGGGGGGCCGGGGAGCTGTTTTTT.

This clonotype has ten or more counts. CDR3 residues: CASSLGRSGWNTEAFF. CDR3 sequence (DNA): TGTGCCAGCAGTTTAGGAAGGAGCGGGTGGAACACTGAAGCTTTCTTT. The chain has TRBV28 and TRBJ1-1; D is undetermined. CDR3 length: 16 amino acids. Trimming took 2 bases from V and 1 from J, leaving 14 bases between them. Germline V gene lookup returns CDR1 MDHEN and CDR2 SYDVKM.

The chain carries TRBV30 and TRBJ2-2; no clear D. Trimming left V 4 bases short and J 4 bases short, with 13 bases between. CDR3 length: 14 amino acids. Germline CDR1 GTSNPN, CDR2 SVGIG (reference sequence). In nucleotides, the CDR3 is TGTGCCTGGATTGGTAGGGTAGGCACCGGGGAGCTGTTTTTT. Its protein is CAWIGRVGTGELFF.

This clonotype was seen repeatedly, ten times or more. The chain combines TRBV11-2 with TRBJ2-7; 9 bases agree with TRBD1. The CDR3 is made up of 17 amino acids. Germline-derived CDR1 and CDR2 are SGHAT and FQNNGV. J was trimmed by 2 bases and V by 4 bases; bases with no gene match: 12. CDR3 DNA sequence: TGTGCCAGCAGCTCACCTGCCGGGACAGGGCCAACCTACGAGCAGTACTTC. Protein product: CASSSPAGTGPTYEQYF. Drawing the rest from reference TRBV11-2 and TRBJ2-7, the complete variable domain is EAGVAQSPRYKIIEKRQSVAFWCNPISGHATLYWYQQILGQGPKLLIQFQNNGVVDDSQLPKDRFSAERLKGVDSTLKIQPAKLEDSAVYLCASSSPAGTGPTYEQYFGPGTRLTVT.

This clonotype has more than one count but fewer than ten. V gene TRBV3-1 combines with J gene TRBJ2-7, with a weak D call TRBD2 (5 bases). This CDR3 spans 14 amino acids. Per the germline V gene, CDR1 is LGHDT and CDR2 is YNNKEL (reference sequence). The ends were cut back, 3 bases at V and 2 bases at J, with 11 bases in the middle. CDR3 sequence: CASSQPGRPYEQYF. CDR3 nucleotide sequence: TGTGCCAGCAGCCAGCCGGGAAGGCCCTACGAGCAGTACTTC.

This clonotype was seen many times. The chain carries TRBV28 and TRBJ1-1; weak D call: TRBD1 (5 bases). V was shortened by 8 bases and J by 0 bases, with 13 bases between the two germline ends. CDR1 is MDHEN and CDR2 is SYDVKM in the germline V gene. The CDR3 loop spans 14 amino acids. In DNA form, the CDR3 reads TGTGCCAGCCACCGGGACGGTATGAACACTGAAGCTTTCTTT. Translated: CASHRDGMNTEAFF.

The rearrangement uses TRBV15 and TRBJ1-5; maybe TRBD1 (5 bases). The CDR3 contains 15 residues. CDR1 and CDR2 from the germline V gene are LNHNV and YYDKDF (reference sequence). The V gene lost 1 base and the J gene lost 2 bases, with 9 bases spanning the gap. This CDR3 is CATSRAREGNQPQHF. The CDR3, as DNA: TGTGCCACCAGCAGAGCCAGGGAAGGCAATCAGCCCCAGCATTTT.

This clonotype turned up a few times. V is TRBV7-9 and J is TRBJ1-4; 7 nucleotides agree with TRBD1. This CDR3 spans 16 amino acids. Germline CDR1 is SEHNR and CDR2 is FQNEAQ (reference sequence). Trimming cost V 5 bases and J 6 bases; bases outside gene matches: 12. CDR3 in DNA: TGTGCCAGCAGCCTAGGAGGGACAGCGGATTATGAAAAACTGTTTTTT. Translation gives CASSLGGTADYEKLFF. Full variable domain (missing parts from reference TRBV7-9 and TRBJ1-4): DTGVSQNPRHKITKRGQNVTFRCDPISEHNRLYWYRQTLGQGPEFLTYFQNEAQLEKSRLLSDRFSAERPKGSFSTLEIQRTEQGDSAMYLCASSLGGTADYEKLFFGSGTQLSVL.

The rearrangement links TRBV14 to TRBJ2-2; the D is unclear. V lost 1 base and J lost 3, with 12 bases in between. Germline CDR1 is SGHDN and CDR2 is FVKESK. The CDR3 covers 16 residues. The CDR3 region has the DNA TGTGCCAGCAGCCAAGCCCTCTATGGGGACACCGGGGAGCTGTTTTTT. The encoded protein is CASSQALYGDTGELFF.

The genes are TRBV25-1 and TRBJ1-4, with a tentative D call TRBD1 (6 bases). The CDR3 loop spans 13 amino acids. V was trimmed by 7 bases and J by 2 bases, leaving 8 bases between them. The germline gives CDR1 MGHDK, CDR2 SYGVNS. The CDR3 DNA sequence: TGTGCCAGCAACAGGGCCACTAATGAAAAACTGTTTTTT. Amino acids: CASNRATNEKLFF.